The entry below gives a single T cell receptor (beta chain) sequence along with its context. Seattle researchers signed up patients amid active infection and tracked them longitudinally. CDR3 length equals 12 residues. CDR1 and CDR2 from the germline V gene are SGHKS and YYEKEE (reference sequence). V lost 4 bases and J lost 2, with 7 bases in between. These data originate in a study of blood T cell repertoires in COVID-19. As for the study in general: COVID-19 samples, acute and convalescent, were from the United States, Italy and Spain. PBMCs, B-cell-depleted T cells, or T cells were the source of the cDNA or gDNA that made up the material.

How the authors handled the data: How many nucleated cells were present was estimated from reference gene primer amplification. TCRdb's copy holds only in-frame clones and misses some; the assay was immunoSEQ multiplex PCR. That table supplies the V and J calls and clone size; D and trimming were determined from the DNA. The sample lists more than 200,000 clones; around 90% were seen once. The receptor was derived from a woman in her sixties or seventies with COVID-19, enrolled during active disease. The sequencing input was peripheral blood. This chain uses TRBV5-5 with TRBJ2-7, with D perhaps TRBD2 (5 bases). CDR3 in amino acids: CASSLGTYEQYF. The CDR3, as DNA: TGTGCCAGCAGCCTCGGGACCTACGAGCAGTACTTC.